The 8 T cell receptor beta chains reported below all come from one sample, sequenced in a study of blood T cell repertoires in COVID-19. The repertoire was sequenced with immunoSEQ multiplex PCR; TCRdb's copy has only in-frame clones and lacks some. The table records hundreds of thousands of clones, around 87% of them present only once. Sequencing used PBMCs or T cells enriched from blood (not recorded which). The source is a man aged 18 to 30 who had recovered from COVID-19.

This clone has only one observation. The V and J genes are TRBV5-1 and TRBJ1-1; 8 bases agree with TRBD1. J gave up 5 bases and V 9 bases, and 21 bases lay outside the gene matches. Germline V gives CDR1 SGHRS, CDR2 YFSETQ. This CDR3 has 17 residues. In DNA form, the CDR3 reads TGCGCCATTCCGAGATCATCCGTGGACAGGGTAGGTACTGAAGCTTTCTTT. Its protein is CAIPRSSVDRVGTEAFF.

V gene TRBV3-1 (or the pseudogene TRBV3-2) combines with J gene TRBJ1-5; D possibly corresponds to TRBD1 (5 bases). The CDR3 runs 13 residues. Germline values: CDR1 LGHDT, CDR2 YNNKEL (reference sequence). Trimming took off 3 bases at V and 7 bases at J, with 10 bases between the two ends. The CDR3 here is CASSHGHNQPQHF. In DNA form, the CDR3 reads TGTGCCAGCAGCCATGGACACAACCAGCCCCAGCATTTT.

In regard to this clone: Additional DNA sequences in this sample encode the identical CDR3. The chain links TRBV2 to TRBJ1-5; a possible D gene is TRBD1 (6 bases). The CDR3 loop spans 14 amino acids. The germline V gene has CDR1 SNHLY and CDR2 FYNNEI. Trimming took off 4 bases at V and 0 bases at J, with 7 bases between the two ends. CDR3 region: CASSGDTSNQPQHF. The CDR3 coding sequence is TGTGCCAGCAGTGGGGACACTAGCAATCAGCCCCAGCATTTT.

This chain links TRBV15 with TRBJ2-5; 7 bases align to TRBD1. Germline-derived CDR1 and CDR2 are LNHNV and YYDKDF (reference sequence). V was clipped by 0 bases and J by 1 base; unmatched bases: 2. The CDR3 loop spans 15 amino acids. CDR3 protein: CATSRDTGAQETQYF. In DNA form, the CDR3 reads TGTGCCACCAGCAGAGATACAGGGGCCCAAGAGACCCAGTACTTC.

The genes are TRBV4-1 and TRBJ1-5, with 7 bases aligning to TRBD1. The CDR3 consists of 19 residues. J lost 4 bases, V lost 3 bases, and 18 bases had no gene match. Germline-derived CDR1 and CDR2 are MGHRA and YSYEKL. In DNA, the CDR3 is TGCGCCAGCAGCCACCATGGACCCGGAAAACCGGGACAGAATCAGCCCCAGCATTTT. Translating it yields CASSHHGPGKPGQNQPQHF.

This rearrangement joins TRBV24-1 to TRBJ2-1; TRBD1 matches at 12 bases. With V trimmed by 5 bases and J by 7 bases, 8 bases remained unmatched. This CDR3 comprises 16 residues. Germline V gene sequence: CDR1 KGHDR, CDR2 SFDVKD. The CDR3 DNA is TGTGCCACCAGTGTAATAGGGACAGGGGGCCGAAATGAGCAGTTCTTC. Translating it yields CATSVIGTGGRNEQFF.

V usage is TRBV9 and J usage is TRBJ2-1, with 7 bases lining up with TRBD2. V shed 1 base, J shed 2 bases, and the junction held 6 bases outside the gene matches. CDR3 length: 16 amino acids. CDR1 SGDLS and CDR2 YYNGEE come from the germline V gene. CDR3 in DNA: TGTGCCAGCAGCGTAATGGGCCGGGGGGCCTACAATGAGCAGTTCTTC. Translated: CASSVMGRGAYNEQFF.

The V and J genes are TRBV4-1 and TRBJ2-1; 10 nucleotides align to TRBD2. Trimming removed 4 bases from V and 8 bases from J; junction bases left unmatched: 11. Germline CDR1 MGHRA, CDR2 YSYEKL. The CDR3 consists of 16 residues. In DNA, the CDR3 is TGCGCCAGCAGCCCTCTCTTAGCGGGAGGCACCCATGAGCAGTTCTTC. This sequence encodes CASSPLLAGGTHEQFF.